What follows is one T cell receptor (beta chain) and its context. Its antigen is not identified. This sample was taken from a study of T cells after yellow fever vaccination. General study results and limits: Most primary-vaccination clones reappeared after the booster (more than 95% CD4, about 88% CD8). Contamination by abundant bulk-population clonotypes could be present in FACS-sorted repertoires.

This CDR3 has 14 amino acids. The germline gives CDR1 SGHTA, CDR2 FQGTGA. Trimming cost V 5 bases and J 3 bases, with 12 bases left between them. They built TCR cDNA with 5'RACE template switching, a step that put in a universal primer site and UMIs. From the 5' RACE reads, TCRdb called clonotypes with MiXCR, one entry per CDR3 protein. The sample lists 500,000 to 650,000 distinct CDR3 sequences, approximately 13% occurring once. The source was PBMCs, collected on the day of the yellow fever booster vaccination. The V call is TRBV7-3, the J call TRBJ2-3; D is unclear. The receptor comes from a man aged 25-40 years who received the YFV17D yellow fever vaccine. CDR3 amino acids: CASSPNGLTDTQYF. CDR3 nucleotide sequence: TGTGCCAGCAGCCCCAACGGGTTGACAGATACGCAGTATTTT.